This T cell receptor (beta chain) was sequenced in a study of blood T cell repertoires in COVID-19. Study overall: The origin of the acute and convalescent COVID-19 samples was the United States, Italy and Spain. PBMCs, B-cell-depleted T cells, or T cells were the source of the cDNA or gDNA that made up the material.

V was cut by 1 base and J by 7 bases, with 7 bases left in between. Germline lookup yields CDR1 SGHTA and CDR2 FQGNSA. The CDR3 is made up of 12 amino acids. Sequencing used immunoSEQ multiplex PCR; TCRdb keeps in-frame clones, though not all of them. The sample carries 650,000 to 800,000 clones, just under 90% recorded once. This rearrangement joins TRBV7-2 to TRBJ1-2; possible D gene TRBD1, 5 bases. Source material: peripheral blood. This clonotype originated in a woman between 18 and 30 years old with acute or convalescent COVID-19. DNA of the CDR3: TGTGCCAGCAGCTTAGTGACAGCTGGCTACACCTTC. It encodes CASSLVTAGYTF.